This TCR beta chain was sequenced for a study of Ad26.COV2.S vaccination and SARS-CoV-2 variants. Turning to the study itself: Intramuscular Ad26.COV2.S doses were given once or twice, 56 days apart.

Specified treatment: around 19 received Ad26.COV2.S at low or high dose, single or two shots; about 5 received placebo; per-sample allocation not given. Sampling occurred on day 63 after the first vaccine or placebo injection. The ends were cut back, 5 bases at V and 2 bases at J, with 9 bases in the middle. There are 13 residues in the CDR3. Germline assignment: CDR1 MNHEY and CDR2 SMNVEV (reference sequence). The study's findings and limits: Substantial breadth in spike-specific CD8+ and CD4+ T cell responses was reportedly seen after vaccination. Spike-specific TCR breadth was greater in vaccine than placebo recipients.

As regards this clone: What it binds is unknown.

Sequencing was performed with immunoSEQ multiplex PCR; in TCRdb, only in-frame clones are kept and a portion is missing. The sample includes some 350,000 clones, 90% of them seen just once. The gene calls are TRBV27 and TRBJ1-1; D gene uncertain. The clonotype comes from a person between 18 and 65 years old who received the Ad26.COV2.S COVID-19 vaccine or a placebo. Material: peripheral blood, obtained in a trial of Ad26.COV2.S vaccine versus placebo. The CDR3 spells CASSVGSNTEAFF. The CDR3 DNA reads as TGTGCCAGCAGTGTAGGATCTAACACTGAAGCTTTCTTT.